Listed below are T cell receptor beta chains from one sample, sequenced in a study of blood T cells in healthy people across ages. From the 5' RACE reads, TCRdb called clonotypes with MiXCR, one entry per CDR3 protein. Here the sample spans more than 900,000 distinct CDR3 sequences, almost 25% being singletons. The data were also submitted as part of a second study, on T cells of mothers and their children.

Sequences were obtained from blood. The receptors come from a girl aged 2 to 10 in good health. CDR3s include the opening cysteine and the closing phenylalanine or tryptophan. A D gene is named only where the DNA matches it firmly. Size tells how often a clone was seen (once, few, many) or the class of an expanded clone, and some rows leave it out.

D,size,J,V,CDR3,DNA
NA,NA,TRBJ1-2,TRBV6-6,CASSYSAGTYGYTF,TGTGCCAGCAGTTACTCGGCAGGTACCTATGGCTACACCTTC
TRBD1,NA,TRBJ1-5,TRBV20-1,CSASEPPTGRYSNQPQHF,TGCAGTGCAAGCGAACCGCCGACAGGGCGTTATAGCAATCAGCCCCAGCATTTT
TRBD1,NA,TRBJ2-2,TRBV3-1,CASSPDRGRTGELFF,TGTGCCAGCAGCCCTGACAGGGGGCGAACCGGGGAGCTGTTTTTT
TRBD2,few,TRBJ2-3,TRBV29-1,CSVEGLAVGDTQYF,TGCAGCGTTGAAGGACTAGCTGTAGGAGATACGCAGTATTTT
TRBD2,few,TRBJ2-3,TRBV2,CASSEVAAGGTDTQYF,TGTGCCAGCAGTGAAGTAGCAGCGGGAGGGACAGATACGCAGTATTTT
NA,NA,TRBJ1-3,TRBV6-5,CASTAFSGNTIYF,TGTGCCAGCACCGCCTTCTCTGGAAACACCATATATTTT
NA,NA,TRBJ1-1,TRBV2,CASSNLEAGMNTEAFF,TGTGCCAGCAGTAACCTCGAAGCGGGAATGAACACTGAAGCTTTCTTT
NA,NA,TRBJ2-1,TRBV11-2,CASRPSGLAHNEQFF,TGTGCCAGCAGGCCTTCGGGTCTAGCCCACAATGAGCAGTTCTTC
NA,few,TRBJ1-1,TRBV12-3/TRBV12-4,CASSLGTTYTEAFF,TGTGCCAGCAGTCTCGGGACAACCTACACTGAAGCTTTCTTT
NA,NA,TRBJ2-3,TRBV10-1,CASRPSFSVADTQYF,TGCGCCAGCAGGCCCTCGTTTTCGGTCGCAGATACGCAGTATTTT
NA,few,TRBJ2-5,TRBV29-1,CTAGQGIRETQYF,TGCACCGCGGGCCAGGGAATAAGGGAGACCCAGTACTTC
NA,few,TRBJ1-3,TRBV5-1,CASSLWGRRSGNTIYF,TGCGCCAGCAGCCTGTGGGGTAGGCGCTCTGGAAACACCATATATTTT
TRBD2,NA,TRBJ2-1,TRBV6-1,CASARFFLTSGSFSSYNEQFF,TGTGCCAGCGCCCGATTCTTCTTGACTAGCGGGAGTTTCAGCTCCTACAATGAGCAGTTCTTC
NA,NA,TRBJ2-1,TRBV28,CASSSYFNEQFF,TGTGCCAGCAGTTCCTACTTCAATGAGCAGTTCTTC
NA,few,TRBJ2-5,TRBV4-3,CASSQGVKETQYF,TGCGCCAGCAGCCAAGGCGTCAAAGAGACCCAGTACTTC
NA,once,TRBJ1-5,TRBV2,CASSGTESSGPQHF,TGTGCCAGCAGTGGTACGGAAAGCTCGGGACCCCAGCATTTT
NA,few,TRBJ1-2,TRBV20-1,CSAPQGGRGGYTF,TGCAGTGCCCCTCAAGGAGGGCGGGGTGGCTACACCTTC
NA,NA,TRBJ2-1,TRBV12-3/TRBV12-4,CASNLRDFYNEQFF,TGTGCCAGCAACTTGAGGGACTTCTACAATGAGCAGTTCTTC
NA,NA,TRBJ2-1,TRBV4-1,CACNGGSYNEQFF,TGCGCCTGCAACGGCGGATCCTACAATGAGCAGTTCTTC
NA,NA,TRBJ2-7,TRBV20-1,CSAKGIGGHEQYF,TGCAGTGCTAAGGGGATCGGGGGGCACGAGCAGTACTTC
TRBD1,few,TRBJ2-4,TRBV6-5,CASSYPGQGDIVQYF,TGTGCCAGCAGTTATCCCGGACAGGGCGATATTGTTCAGTACTTC
TRBD2,NA,TRBJ2-1,TRBV7-9,CASSFLAEDPYNEQFF,TGTGCCAGCAGCTTCCTAGCGGAGGACCCCTACAATGAGCAGTTCTTC